This T cell receptor (beta chain) originates from a study of blood T cell repertoires in COVID-19. Original analysis: Nucleated cell counts were estimated from reference gene primer amplification. The data were produced by immunoSEQ multiplex PCR, yet TCRdb's version contains in-frame clones alone and is incomplete. V and J calls and clone size come straight from that table; D and trimming were deduced from the DNA. The table lists 90,000 to 120,000 clones, roughly 92% of them singletons. Germline-derived CDR1 and CDR2 are SGHKS and YYEKEE (reference sequence). Deletions cut 2 bases from V and 1 base from J, with 10 bases between. The CDR3 totals 14 residues.

The receptor was derived from a man in his 70s with acute or convalescent COVID-19. The chain has TRBV5-5 and TRBJ2-7; D unclear. Source material: peripheral blood. The CDR3 protein is CASSFPSKSYEQYF. The CDR3 region has the DNA TGTGCCAGCAGCTTTCCATCCAAATCCTACGAGCAGTACTTC.